This T cell receptor beta chain was captured in a study of blood T cell repertoires in COVID-19. Study in general: Italy, Spain and the United States were the sources of the convalescent and acute COVID-19 samples. Nucleic acid was either cDNA or gDNA, and it came from T cells, B-cell-depleted T cells, or PBMCs.

Original processing methods: Researchers report that nucleated cell counts were estimated from reference gene primer amplification. The method was immunoSEQ multiplex PCR; TCRdb's version includes in-frame clones alone and lacks a portion of them. V, J and clone size are taken as reported in that table, and D and trimming were inferred from the DNA itself. The sample gives 250,000 to 350,000 clones, approximately 84% of which show up once; roughly 1.5% is in the top ten. This CDR3 has 15 amino acids. Trimming pared 0 bases from V and 7 bases from J, leaving 13 bases between. Germline V gene lookup returns CDR1 LGHDT and CDR2 YNNKEL (reference sequence).

The V and J genes are TRBV3-1 (or the pseudogene TRBV3-2) and TRBJ2-1; D call uncertain. The TCR comes from a human donor with COVID-19, enrolled during active disease. The donor label of this sample is uncertain. Sequenced sample: peripheral blood. For the CDR3, the DNA is TGTGCCAGCAGCCAAGATTCGCTAGTAGGAAATGAGCAGTTCTTC. This encodes CASSQDSLVGNEQFF.